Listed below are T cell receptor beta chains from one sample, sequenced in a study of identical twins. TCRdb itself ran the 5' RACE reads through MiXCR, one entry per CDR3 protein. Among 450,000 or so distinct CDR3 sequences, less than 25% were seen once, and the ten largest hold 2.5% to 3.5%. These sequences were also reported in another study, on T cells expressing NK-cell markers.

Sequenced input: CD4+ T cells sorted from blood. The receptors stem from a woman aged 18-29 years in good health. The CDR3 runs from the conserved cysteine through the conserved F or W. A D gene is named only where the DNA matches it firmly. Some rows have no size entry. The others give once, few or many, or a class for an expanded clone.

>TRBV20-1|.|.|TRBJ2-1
CSAKDPTYNEQFF
TGCAGTGCTAAGGACCCCACCTACAATGAGCAGTTCTTC
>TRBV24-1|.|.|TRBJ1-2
CATSDSRAGRAYYGYTF
TGTGCCACCAGTGATTCCCGGGCCGGACGTGCCTACTATGGCTACACCTTC
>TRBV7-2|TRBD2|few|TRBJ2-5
CATGLAGQETQYF
TGTGCCACCGGACTAGCTGGCCAAGAGACCCAGTACTTC
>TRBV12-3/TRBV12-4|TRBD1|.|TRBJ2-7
CASSSRGRPYEQYF
TGTGCCAGCAGTTCCAGGGGGCGGCCCTACGAGCAGTACTTC
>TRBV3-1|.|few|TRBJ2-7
CASSLAPGTPYEQYF
TGTGCCAGCAGCTTGGCACCGGGGACTCCCTACGAGCAGTACTTC
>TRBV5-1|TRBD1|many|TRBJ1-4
CASSSVPGQGSYEKLFF
TGCGCCAGCAGCTCCGTCCCGGGACAGGGCTCTTATGAAAAACTGTTTTTT
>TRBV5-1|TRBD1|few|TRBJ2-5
CASSLGTGIGETQYF
TGCGCCAGCAGCTTGGGGACAGGGATCGGGGAGACCCAGTACTTC
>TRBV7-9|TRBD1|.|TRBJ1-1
CATSRGQGLGGTEAFF
TGTGCCACCAGCCGCGGACAGGGGCTTGGGGGAACTGAAGCTTTCTTT
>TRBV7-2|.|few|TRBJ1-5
CASSLSRTEPQHF
TGTGCCAGCAGCTTATCTAGGACGGAACCCCAGCATTTT
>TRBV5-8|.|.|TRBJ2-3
CASSLGVNTQYF
TGTGCCAGCAGCTTGGGAGTGAATACGCAGTATTTT
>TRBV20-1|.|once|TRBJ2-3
CSALPGRNTDTQYF
TGCAGTGCCCTCCCAGGGAGGAACACAGATACGCAGTATTTT
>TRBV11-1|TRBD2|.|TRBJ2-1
CASSHRQGTSGRANEQFF
TGTGCCAGCAGCCACCGACAGGGGACTAGCGGGAGGGCTAATGAGCAGTTCTTC
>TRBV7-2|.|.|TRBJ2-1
CASSQRINPYNEQFF
TGTGCCAGCAGCCAGAGAATAAACCCTTACAATGAGCAGTTCTTC
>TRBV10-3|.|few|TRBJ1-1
CAISDQGAVNTEAFF
TGTGCCATCAGTGATCAAGGGGCGGTGAACACTGAAGCTTTCTTT
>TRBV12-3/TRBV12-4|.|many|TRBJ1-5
CASSLGADQPQHF
TGTGCCAGCAGTTTGGGGGCAGATCAGCCCCAGCATTTT
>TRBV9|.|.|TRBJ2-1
CASSVDGPGREIDEQFF
TGTGCCAGCAGCGTAGATGGTCCGGGAAGGGAGATCGATGAGCAGTTCTTC
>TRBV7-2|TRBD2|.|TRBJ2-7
CASSFLAGGTYEQYF
TGTGCCAGCAGCTTCCTAGCGGGAGGAACCTACGAGCAGTACTTC
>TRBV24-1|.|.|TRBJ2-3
CATRDRLDTQYF
TGTGCCACCAGGGACCGGTTAGATACGCAGTATTTT
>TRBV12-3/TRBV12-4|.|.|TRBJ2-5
CASSRGYVETQYF
TGTGCCAGCAGTCGGGGGTACGTGGAGACCCAGTACTTC
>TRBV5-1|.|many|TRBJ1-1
CASSSGGSTEAFF
TGCGCCAGCAGCTCTGGGGGGTCCACTGAAGCTTTCTTT
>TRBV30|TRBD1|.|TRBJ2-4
CAWSWRQGVAKNIQYF
TGTGCCTGGAGTTGGCGACAGGGGGTAGCCAAAAACATTCAGTACTTC
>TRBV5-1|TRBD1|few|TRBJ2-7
CASKIQTGPNHAYEQYF
TGCGCCAGCAAAATTCAGACAGGGCCCAACCATGCCTACGAGCAGTACTTC
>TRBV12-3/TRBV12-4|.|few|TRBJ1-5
CASSLGSGLGNQPQHF
TGTGCCAGCAGTTTGGGGTCGGGTCTGGGCAATCAGCCCCAGCATTTT
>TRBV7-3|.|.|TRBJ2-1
CASSSRRGRGADTEQFF
TGTGCCAGCAGCTCCCGGAGGGGGCGGGGGGCTGATACTGAGCAGTTCTTC
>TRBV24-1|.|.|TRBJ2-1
CATSDPRLNLGDEQFF
TGTGCCACCAGTGATCCTAGACTAAATTTGGGAGATGAGCAGTTCTTC
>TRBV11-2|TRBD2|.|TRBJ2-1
CASSSGGSGRGPSPHEQFF
TGTGCCAGCAGCTCAGGGGGTAGCGGGAGGGGACCCTCCCCCCATGAGCAGTTCTTC
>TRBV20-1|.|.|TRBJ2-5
CSASYPNQETQYF
TGCAGTGCTAGTTACCCTAACCAAGAGACCCAGTACTTC
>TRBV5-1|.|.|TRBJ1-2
CASSNTRTTNYGYTF
TGCGCCAGCAGCAACACACGGACCACTAACTATGGCTACACCTTC
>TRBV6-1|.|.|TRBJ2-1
CASSGRGRRNEQFF
TGTGCCAGCAGTGGGAGGGGGCGCAGGAATGAGCAGTTCTTC
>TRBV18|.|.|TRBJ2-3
CASSPRNSDTQYF
TGTGCCAGCTCACCCAGGAATTCGGATACGCAGTATTTT
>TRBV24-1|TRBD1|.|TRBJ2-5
CATSDPTEGAGETQYF
TGTGCCACCAGTGACCCCACCGAGGGGGCTGGGGAGACCCAGTACTTC
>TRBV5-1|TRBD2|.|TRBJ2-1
CASSVSRVAGAYNEQFF
TGCGCCAGCAGCGTGAGCCGCGTAGCGGGGGCTTACAATGAGCAGTTCTTC
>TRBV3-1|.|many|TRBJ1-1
CASSHLRVPEAFF
TGTGCCAGCAGCCATCTCCGGGTTCCTGAAGCTTTCTTT
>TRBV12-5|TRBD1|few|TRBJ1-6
CASGLVHTGDNSPLHF
TGTGCTAGTGGTTTGGTACACACAGGGGATAATTCACCCCTCCACTTT
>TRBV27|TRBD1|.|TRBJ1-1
CASRRRTGALNTEAFF
TGTGCCAGCAGGAGACGGACAGGGGCCCTGAACACTGAAGCTTTCTTT
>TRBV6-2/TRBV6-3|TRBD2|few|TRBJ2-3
CASRPHAGGLSNTQYF
TGTGCCAGCAGGCCCCACGCGGGGGGGCTTTCAAATACGCAGTATTTT